The 5 T cell receptor beta chains given below trace back to one sample, sequenced in a study of identical twins (dated by TCRdb to 2016 to 2017). Library preparation employed 5' RACE. Sequencing relied on an Illumina HiSeq 2000. Clones were called with MiXCR by TCRdb after fastp trimmed the public reads at Q25, and only in-frame beta chains were retained. Identical CDR3 proteins give one entry, which carries the most common genes and DNA. The sample profile shows about 570,000 distinct CDR3 sequences; around 9.6% of them were found once. The ten biggest clones cover approximately 3% of the sample. The data also belong to a second study, concerning yellow fever vaccine responses in identical twins.

Source material: PBMCs. Every receptor here comes from a woman aged 18 to 35 in good health.

This chain joins TRBV18 and TRBJ2-1; the D gene could be TRBD1 or TRBD2 (6 bases each). Between the trimmed V and J ends, which lost 3 bases and 9 bases, there was a span of 18 bases. The germline V gene has CDR1 KGHSH and CDR2 LQKENI. CDR3 length: 15 amino acids. The CDR3 bases are TGTGCCAGCTCACCTGACGGGGGCGCATTCTCTGAGCAGTTCTTC. Translating it yields CASSPDGGAFSEQFF.

V gene TRBV29-1 combines with J gene TRBJ1-2; TRBD1 matches at 7 bases. The CDR3 sequence is 17 residues long. After removal of 6 bases from V and 5 bases from J, the junction contained 21 bases not matched to a gene. Germline CDR1 reads SQVTM; CDR2 reads ANQGSEA. The CDR3 nucleotides are TGCAGCGTATACGGGCCGAGACAGGGAGTAATCGGTTATGGCTACACCTTC. This gives the protein CSVYGPRQGVIGYGYTF.

This clonotype was seen a few times. This chain connects TRBV12-3 or TRBV12-4 to TRBJ2-1; 9 positions agree with TRBD2. This CDR3 contains 16 residues. V trimming: 5 bases; J trimming: 7 bases; junction bases outside the gene matches: 12. CDR3 amino acids: CASSERRGGKRNEQFF. CDR3 DNA sequence: TGTGCCAGCAGTGAACGGCGGGGGGGCAAGAGGAATGAGCAGTTCTTC.

This clonotype was counted many times. The chain links TRBV12-3 or TRBV12-4 to TRBJ1-1; D not resolved. The V and J ends lost 6 bases and 2 bases respectively, with 13 bases between them. The CDR3 loop spans 14 amino acids. CDR3 nucleotides: TGTGCCAGCAGCCATAGGGATGATAACACTGAAGCTTTCTTT. The encoded protein is CASSHRDDNTEAFF.

A few counts support this clonotype. The CDR3 coding sequence is TGTGCCAGCAGCCAAGAATTGGTAGAAAACGGTGAGCAGTTCTTC. Encoded protein: CASSQELVENGEQFF. The chain has TRBV4-2 and TRBJ2-1; D uncertain. The CDR3 totals 15 residues. The V gene lost 0 bases and the J gene lost 9 bases, with 15 bases spanning the gap. Germline assignment: CDR1 LGHNA and CDR2 YNFKEQ.